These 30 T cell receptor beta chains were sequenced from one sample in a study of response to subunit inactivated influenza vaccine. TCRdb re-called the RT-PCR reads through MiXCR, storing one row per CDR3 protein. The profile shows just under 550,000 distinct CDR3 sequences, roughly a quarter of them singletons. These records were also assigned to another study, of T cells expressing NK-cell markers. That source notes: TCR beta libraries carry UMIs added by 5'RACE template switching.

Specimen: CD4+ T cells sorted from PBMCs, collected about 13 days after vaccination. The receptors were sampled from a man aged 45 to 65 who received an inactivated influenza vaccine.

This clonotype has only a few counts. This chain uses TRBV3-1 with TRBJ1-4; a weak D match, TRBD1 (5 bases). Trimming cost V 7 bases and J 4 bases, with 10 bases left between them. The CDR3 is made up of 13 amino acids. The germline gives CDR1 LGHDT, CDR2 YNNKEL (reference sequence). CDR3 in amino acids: CASTQGNNEKLFF. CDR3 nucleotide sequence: TGTGCCAGCACCCAGGGCAATAATGAAAAACTGTTTTTT.

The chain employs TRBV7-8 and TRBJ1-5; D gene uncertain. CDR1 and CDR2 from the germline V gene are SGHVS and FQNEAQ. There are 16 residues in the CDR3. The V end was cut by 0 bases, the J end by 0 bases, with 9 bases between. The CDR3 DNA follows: TGTGCCAGCAGCTTAGCGCTCGGATTTAGCAATCAGCCCCAGCATTTT. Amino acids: CASSLALGFSNQPQHF.

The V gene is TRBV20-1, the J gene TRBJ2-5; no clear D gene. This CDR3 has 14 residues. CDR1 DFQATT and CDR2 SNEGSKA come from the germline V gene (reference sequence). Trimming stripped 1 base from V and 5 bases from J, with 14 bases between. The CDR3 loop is CSARATGRRETQYF. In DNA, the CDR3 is TGCAGTGCTAGAGCAACGGGCCGTCGGGAGACCCAGTACTTC.

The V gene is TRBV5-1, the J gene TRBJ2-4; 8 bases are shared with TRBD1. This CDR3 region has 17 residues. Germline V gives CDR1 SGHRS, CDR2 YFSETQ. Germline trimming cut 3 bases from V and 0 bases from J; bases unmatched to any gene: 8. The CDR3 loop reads CASSWGGTGLAKNIQYF. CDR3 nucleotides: TGCGCCAGCAGCTGGGGTGGGACAGGACTAGCCAAAAACATTCAGTACTTC.

The CDR3 reads CASSRRGSRVPGELFF. The CDR3 DNA is TGTGCCAGCTCCCGACGGGGCAGCCGAGTCCCCGGGGAGCTGTTTTTT. The V call is TRBV6-2 or TRBV6-3, the J call TRBJ2-2; D could derive from TRBD1 or TRBD2 (5 bases each). This CDR3 spans 16 amino acids. Looked up from germline, CDR1 is MNHEY and CDR2 is SVGEGT. With 8 bases removed from V and 6 bases from J, the gap between germline ends came to 22 bases.

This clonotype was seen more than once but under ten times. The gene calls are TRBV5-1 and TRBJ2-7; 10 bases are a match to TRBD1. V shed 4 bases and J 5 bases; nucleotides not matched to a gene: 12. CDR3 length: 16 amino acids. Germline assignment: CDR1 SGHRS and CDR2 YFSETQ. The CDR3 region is CASSIGPGTGVDEQYF. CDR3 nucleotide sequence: TGCGCCAGCAGCATTGGTCCAGGGACAGGGGTCGACGAGCAGTACTTC.

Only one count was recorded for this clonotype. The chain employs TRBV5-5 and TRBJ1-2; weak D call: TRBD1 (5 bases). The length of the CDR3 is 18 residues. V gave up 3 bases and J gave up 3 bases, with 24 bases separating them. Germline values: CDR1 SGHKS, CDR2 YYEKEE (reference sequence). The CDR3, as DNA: TGTGCCAGCAGCTCAACCGGGACCCTACGCGGCGGTGACTATGGCTACACCTTC. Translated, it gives CASSSTGTLRGGDYGYTF.

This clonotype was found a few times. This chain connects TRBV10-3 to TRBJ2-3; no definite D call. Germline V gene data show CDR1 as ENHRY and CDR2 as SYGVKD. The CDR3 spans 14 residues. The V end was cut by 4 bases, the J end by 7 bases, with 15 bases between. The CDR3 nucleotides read TGTGCCATCAGTGTATCGAGCGATGTAAATACGCAGTATTTT. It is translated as CAISVSSDVNTQYF.

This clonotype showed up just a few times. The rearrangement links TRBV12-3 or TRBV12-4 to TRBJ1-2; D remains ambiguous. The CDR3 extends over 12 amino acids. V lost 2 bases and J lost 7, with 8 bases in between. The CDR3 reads CASSLMGGGYTF. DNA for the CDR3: TGTGCCAGCAGTTTAATGGGAGGTGGCTACACCTTC.

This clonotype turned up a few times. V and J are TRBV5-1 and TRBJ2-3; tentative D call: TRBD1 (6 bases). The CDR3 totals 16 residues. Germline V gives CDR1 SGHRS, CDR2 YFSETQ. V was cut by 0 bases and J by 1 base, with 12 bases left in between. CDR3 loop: CASSLASGAGTDTQYF. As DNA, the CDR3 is TGCGCCAGCAGCTTGGCTTCAGGGGCAGGCACAGATACGCAGTATTTT.

In DNA, the CDR3 is TGCGCCAGCAGCCAGAGCGGGGGGCATAACAATGAGCAGTTCTTC. It yields the protein CASSQSGGHNNEQFF. The V and J genes are TRBV5-1 and TRBJ2-1, with 9 bases identical to TRBD2. CDR1 and CDR2 from the germline V gene are SGHRS and YFSETQ. The CDR3 is 15 amino acids. V lost 4 bases to trimming and J lost 5 bases; unmatched junction nucleotides: 7.

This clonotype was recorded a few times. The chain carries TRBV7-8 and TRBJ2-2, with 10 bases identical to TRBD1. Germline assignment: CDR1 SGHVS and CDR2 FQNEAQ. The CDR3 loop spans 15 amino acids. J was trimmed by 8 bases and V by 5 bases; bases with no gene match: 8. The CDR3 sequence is CASSPRTGGRGELFF. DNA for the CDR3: TGTGCCAGCAGCCCGCGGACAGGGGGGCGGGGGGAGCTGTTTTTT.

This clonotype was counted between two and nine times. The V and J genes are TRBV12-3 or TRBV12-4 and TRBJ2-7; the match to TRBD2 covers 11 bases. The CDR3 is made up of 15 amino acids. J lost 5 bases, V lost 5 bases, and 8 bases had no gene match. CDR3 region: CASSRSGRAAHEQYF. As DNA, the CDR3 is TGTGCCAGCAGTCGTAGCGGGAGGGCCGCCCACGAGCAGTACTTC.

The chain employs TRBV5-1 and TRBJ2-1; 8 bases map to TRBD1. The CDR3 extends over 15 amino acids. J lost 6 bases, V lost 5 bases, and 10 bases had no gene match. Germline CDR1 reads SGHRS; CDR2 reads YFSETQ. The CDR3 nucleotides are TGCGCCAGCAGGGCCCAGAGACAGGGGTCCAATGAGCAGTTCTTC. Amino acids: CASRAQRQGSNEQFF.

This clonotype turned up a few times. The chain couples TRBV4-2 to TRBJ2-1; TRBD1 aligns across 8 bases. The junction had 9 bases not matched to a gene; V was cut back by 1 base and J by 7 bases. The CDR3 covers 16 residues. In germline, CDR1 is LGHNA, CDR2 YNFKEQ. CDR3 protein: CASSQVPGQERNEQFF. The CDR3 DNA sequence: TGTGCCAGCAGCCAAGTGCCGGGACAGGAAAGGAATGAGCAGTTCTTC.

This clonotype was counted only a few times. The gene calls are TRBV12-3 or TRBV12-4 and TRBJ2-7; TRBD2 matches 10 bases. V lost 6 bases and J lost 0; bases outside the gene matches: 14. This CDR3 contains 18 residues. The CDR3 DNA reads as TGTGCCAGCAGCCGACGGGTGAATAGCGGGGGGAGCTCCTACGAGCAGTACTTC. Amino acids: CASSRRVNSGGSSYEQYF.

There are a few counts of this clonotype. CDR3 loop: CASRPPGRRTEAFF. In DNA form, the CDR3 reads TGTGCCAGCAGGCCGCCGGGACGTAGGACTGAAGCTTTCTTT. This sequence joins TRBV12-3 or TRBV12-4 and TRBJ1-1, with D perhaps TRBD1 (5 bases). V was shortened by 6 bases and J by 5 bases, with 16 bases between the two germline ends. This CDR3 region has 14 residues.

Here the CDR3 reads CASSQNVGGETQYF. Here the CDR3 DNA reads TGCGCCAGCAGCCAAAACGTAGGGGGTGAGACCCAGTACTTC. The chain employs TRBV4-1 and TRBJ2-5; TRBD1 is a possible D gene (6 bases). The CDR3 is 14 residues long. Germline assignment: CDR1 MGHRA and CDR2 YSYEKL. V lost 2 bases, J lost 5 bases, and 12 bases lay in between.

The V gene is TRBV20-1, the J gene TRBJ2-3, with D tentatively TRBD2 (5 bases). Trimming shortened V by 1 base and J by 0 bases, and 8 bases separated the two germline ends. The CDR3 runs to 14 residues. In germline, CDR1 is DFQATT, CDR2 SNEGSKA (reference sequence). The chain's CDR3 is CSARVEGSTDTQYF. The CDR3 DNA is TGCAGTGCTAGAGTTGAGGGAAGCACAGATACGCAGTATTTT.

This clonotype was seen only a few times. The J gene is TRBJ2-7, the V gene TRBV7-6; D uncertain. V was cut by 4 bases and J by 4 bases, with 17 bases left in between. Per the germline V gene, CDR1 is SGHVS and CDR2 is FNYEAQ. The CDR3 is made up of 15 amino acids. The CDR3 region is CASSSGVGQGYEQYF. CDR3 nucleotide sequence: TGTGCCAGCAGCTCCGGTGTGGGCCAAGGGTACGAGCAGTACTTC.

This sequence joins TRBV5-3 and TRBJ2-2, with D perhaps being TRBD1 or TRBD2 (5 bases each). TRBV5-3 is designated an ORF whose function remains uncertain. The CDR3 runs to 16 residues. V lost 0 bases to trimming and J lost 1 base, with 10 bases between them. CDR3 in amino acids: CARSLARGWNTGELFF. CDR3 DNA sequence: TGTGCCAGAAGCTTGGCCCGGGGCTGGAACACCGGGGAGCTGTTTTTT.

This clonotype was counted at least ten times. Here the CDR3 DNA reads TGTGCCAGCAGCACGGCCGGCAGGGCGAACACCGGGGAGCTGTTTTTT. This codes for CASSTAGRANTGELFF. The chain has TRBV7-9 and TRBJ2-2; TRBD1 is a possible D gene (5 bases). Germline-derived CDR1 and CDR2 are SEHNR and FQNEAQ (reference sequence). Trimming pared 5 bases from V and 0 bases from J, leaving 13 bases between. The CDR3 covers 16 residues. The complete variable domain, with remaining parts taken from reference TRBV7-9 and TRBJ2-2, reads DTGVSQNPRHKITKRGQNVTFRCDPISEHNRLYWYRQTLGQGPEFLTYFQNEAQLEKSRLLSDRFSAERPKGSFSTLEIQRTEQGDSAMYLCASSTAGRANTGELFFGEGSRLTVL.

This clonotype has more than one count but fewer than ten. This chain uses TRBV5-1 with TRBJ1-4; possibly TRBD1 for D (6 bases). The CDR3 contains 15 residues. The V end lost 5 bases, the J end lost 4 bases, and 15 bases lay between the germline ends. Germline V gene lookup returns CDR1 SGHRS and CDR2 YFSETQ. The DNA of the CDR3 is TGCGCCAGCAGTAGCAGAGGGGGAGGTAATGAAAAACTGTTTTTT. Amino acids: CASSSRGGGNEKLFF.

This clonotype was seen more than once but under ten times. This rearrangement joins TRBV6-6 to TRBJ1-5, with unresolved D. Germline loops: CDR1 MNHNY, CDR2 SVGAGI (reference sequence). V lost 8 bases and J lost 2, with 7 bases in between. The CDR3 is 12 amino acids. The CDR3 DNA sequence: TGTGCCAGCTCCGGCCGCAATCAGCCCCAGCATTTT. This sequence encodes CASSGRNQPQHF.

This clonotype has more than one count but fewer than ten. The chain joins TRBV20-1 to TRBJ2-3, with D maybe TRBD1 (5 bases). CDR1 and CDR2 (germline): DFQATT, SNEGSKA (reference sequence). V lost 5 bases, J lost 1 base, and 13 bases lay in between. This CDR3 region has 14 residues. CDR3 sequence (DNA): TGCAGTGCTCCGGACACGGCTGGCACAGATACGCAGTATTTT. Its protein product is CSAPDTAGTDTQYF.

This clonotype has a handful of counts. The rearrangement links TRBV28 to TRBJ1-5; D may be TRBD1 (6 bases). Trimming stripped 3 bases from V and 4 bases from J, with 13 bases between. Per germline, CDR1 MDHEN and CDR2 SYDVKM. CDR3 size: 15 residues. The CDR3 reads CASSFGQGPNQPQHF. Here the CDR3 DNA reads TGTGCCAGCAGTTTCGGGCAGGGGCCAAATCAGCCCCAGCATTTT.

The CDR3 DNA is TGTGCCAGCAGTTCCCCAGCTAGCGGCCAAGAGACCCAGTACTTC. This gives the protein CASSSPASGQETQYF. V gene TRBV28 combines with J gene TRBJ2-5, with TRBD2 matching 7 bases. V was clipped by 4 bases and J by 1 base; unmatched bases: 6. CDR1 is MDHEN and CDR2 is SYDVKM in the germline V gene. The CDR3 has 15 residues.

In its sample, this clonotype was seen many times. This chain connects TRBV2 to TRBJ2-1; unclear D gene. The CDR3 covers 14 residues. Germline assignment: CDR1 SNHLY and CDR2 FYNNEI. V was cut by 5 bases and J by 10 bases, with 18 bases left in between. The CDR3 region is CASSPESLVGEQFF. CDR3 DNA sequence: TGTGCCAGCAGTCCCGAATCGTTGGTCGGCGAGCAGTTCTTC.

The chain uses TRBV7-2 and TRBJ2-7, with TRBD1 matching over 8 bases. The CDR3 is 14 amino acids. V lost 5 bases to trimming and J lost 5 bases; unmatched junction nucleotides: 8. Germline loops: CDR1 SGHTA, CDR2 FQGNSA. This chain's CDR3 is CASSPQGGSHEQYF. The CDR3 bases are TGTGCCAGCAGCCCACAGGGGGGTTCCCACGAGCAGTACTTC.

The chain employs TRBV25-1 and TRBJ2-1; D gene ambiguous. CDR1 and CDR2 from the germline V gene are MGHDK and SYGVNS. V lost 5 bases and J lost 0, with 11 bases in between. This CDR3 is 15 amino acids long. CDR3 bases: TGTGCCAGCAGTCGACTGTGGAGCTCCTACAATGAGCAGTTCTTC. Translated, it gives CASSRLWSSYNEQFF.